The 9 T cell receptor beta chains below all came from one sample that was sequenced in a study of identical twins. TCRdb re-derived calls from the 5' RACE reads in MiXCR, one entry per CDR3 protein. The sample records about 520,000 distinct CDR3 sequences, less than 25% being singletons. The same sample was also used in a study of T cells expressing NK-cell markers.

The sequencing input was CD4+ T cells sorted from blood. The origin of the receptors is a woman between 18 and 29 years old in good health.

The chain is built from TRBV7-2 and TRBJ2-7; TRBD2 agrees at 13 bases. The CDR3 is 16 residues long. V trimming: 5 bases; J trimming: 6 bases; junction bases outside the gene matches: 10. CDR1 is SGHTA and CDR2 is FQGNSA in the germline V gene. Here the CDR3 reads CASSPLTSGRAGEQYF. The CDR3 nucleotides are TGTGCCAGCAGCCCCCTTACTAGCGGGAGGGCTGGCGAGCAGTACTTC.

This clonotype was detected many times. The chain couples TRBV29-1 to TRBJ2-1; D uncertain. The CDR3 is 11 amino acids. Germline CDR1 SQVTM, CDR2 ANQGSEA. V dropped 3 bases and J dropped 4 bases, with 4 bases sitting between them. CDR3 residues: CSVDRYNEQFF. The CDR3 nucleotides read TGCAGCGTTGATCGGTACAATGAGCAGTTCTTC.

This sequence joins TRBV12-3 or TRBV12-4 and TRBJ2-1; TRBD2 aligns across 10 bases. This CDR3 is built from 16 residues. V dropped 5 bases and J dropped 5; count of bases not matched to a gene: 9. The CDR3 sequence is CASSRTLAGGHNEQFF. The CDR3, as DNA: TGTGCCAGCAGTCGAACCTTAGCGGGGGGACACAATGAGCAGTTCTTC.

This clonotype turned up a few times. V and J are TRBV20-1 and TRBJ2-5; the D is unclear. V lost 0 bases to trimming and J lost 5 bases, with 13 bases between them. The germline gives CDR1 DFQATT, CDR2 SNEGSKA (reference sequence). CDR3 length: 14 residues. The DNA for the CDR3 is TGCAGTGCTAGAGATCAAGGGTTGGGGGAGACCCAGTACTTC. Protein: CSARDQGLGETQYF.

This clonotype has a handful of counts. The chain uses TRBV9 and TRBJ2-1; 10 positions agree with TRBD2. With 1 base clipped from V and 8 bases from J, the junction kept 6 bases outside the gene matches. This CDR3 has 15 amino acids. Germline CDR1 SGDLS, CDR2 YYNGEE. CDR3 residues: CASSVRLAGAYEQFF. DNA of the CDR3: TGTGCCAGCAGCGTAAGGCTAGCGGGAGCCTATGAGCAGTTCTTC.

This clonotype has a count of ten or more. The gene calls are TRBV20-1 and TRBJ2-1; D unresolved. The CDR3 has 15 residues. The germline gives CDR1 DFQATT, CDR2 SNEGSKA (reference sequence). V was shortened by 0 bases and J by 0 bases, with 9 bases between the two germline ends. For the CDR3, the DNA is TGCAGTGCTAGAGAGGGCGCGAGCTCCTACAATGAGCAGTTCTTC. Its protein is CSAREGASSYNEQFF.

The V gene is TRBV20-1, the J gene TRBJ2-7, with D possibly being TRBD2 (5 bases). V was clipped by 6 bases and J by 0 bases, with 21 bases between them. In germline, CDR1 is DFQATT, CDR2 SNEGSKA (reference sequence). This CDR3 comprises 16 residues. CDR3 bases: TGCAGTGCCTCCGGACGGACTGGTAGGAGCTCCTACGAGCAGTACTTC. This sequence encodes CSASGRTGRSSYEQYF.

Only a few counts were recorded for this clonotype. V gene TRBV5-6 combines with J gene TRBJ2-3; 8 nucleotides match TRBD2. Germline values: CDR1 SGHDT, CDR2 YYEEEE. Germline trimming cut 4 bases from V and 2 bases from J; bases unmatched to any gene: 3. The CDR3 contains 14 residues. CDR3 coding DNA: TGTGCCAGCAGCCGGGGGGGGAACACAGATACGCAGTATTTT. The encoded protein is CASSRGGNTDTQYF. Together with reference TRBV5-6 and TRBJ2-3, the CDR3 gives the full variable domain: DAGVTQSPTHLIKTRGQQVTLRCSPKSGHDTVSWYQQALGQGPQFIFQYYEEEERQRGNFPDRFSGHQFPNYSSELNVNALLLGDSALYLCASSRGGNTDTQYFGPGTRLTVL.

Only one count was recorded for this clonotype. The chain links TRBV5-1 to TRBJ1-5; D gene uncertain. Germline V gives CDR1 SGHRS, CDR2 YFSETQ. This CDR3 has 15 amino acids. V was shortened by 4 bases and J by 1 base, with 12 bases between the two germline ends. The CDR3 DNA reads TGCGCCAGCAGCCTGGACGGGGAGAGCAATCAGCCCCAGCATTTT. Translated: CASSLDGESNQPQHF.